In this sample, the clone carrying this TCR beta chain turned up a few times. The data were taken from a study of patients and donors after allogeneic stem cell transplantation. One entry per CDR3 protein, called by TCRdb with MiXCR from the RT-PCR reads. This sample carries around 150,000 distinct CDR3 sequences, about 36% of them seen once, and the ten largest clones take 50%. The CDR3 runs 15 residues. Trimming left V 6 bases short and J 4 bases short, with 16 bases between. Sequencing input: blood, either unsorted or a sorted T cell fraction (not recorded which). This chain uses TRBV12-3 or TRBV12-4 with TRBJ2-1; D is perhaps TRBD1 or TRBD2 (6 bases each). This TCR came from a human donor who was either an allogeneic HSCT recipient or a stem cell or donor lymphocyte infusion donor (not recorded which). It is not recorded whose cells these are; they may come from a transplant donor. The CDR3 DNA reads TGTGCCAGCAGCGACTGGGGGGCCCAGTACAATGAGCAGTTCTTC. It yields the protein CASSDWGAQYNEQFF.